This TCR beta chain was profiled in a study of shared clonotypes between healthy human individuals. Terminally differentiated effector memory CD45RA+ cells were left out of the naive CD8 fraction, which was CD45RO-negative and positively selected for CCR7. Produced via immunoSEQ multiplex PCR; TCRdb's table is partial and in-frame only. The sample includes some 2,000,000 clones, about 95% of them seen just once. V lost 1 base, J lost 0 bases, and 16 bases lay in between. The CDR3 runs to 18 residues. Germline V gene lookup returns CDR1 LGHNA and CDR2 YSLEER. The specimen was naive CD8+ T cells sorted from blood. The V and J genes are TRBV4-3 and TRBJ2-1; no clear D gene. The TCR comes from a man between 18 and 35 years old in good health. CDR3 nucleotides: TGCGCCAGCAGCCAAGGGGGTGGGTCGACCTTCTCCTACAATGAGCAGTTCTTC. Amino acid sequence: CASSQGGGSTFSYNEQFF.